This is a list of T cell receptor beta chains from one sample in a study of T cells in Graves' hyperthyroidism and ophthalmopathy. TCRdb reprocessed the multiplex PCR reads via MiXCR and lists one record per CDR3 protein. Of 360,000 or so distinct CDR3 sequences listed, about 18% were seen once; the top ten hold 3.7%. The sample consisted of blood. All receptors derive from a woman aged 18-35 years with Graves' hyperthyroidism. The CDR3 runs from the conserved cysteine through the conserved F or W. The order of the fields is V gene, J gene, D gene, clone size, CDR3 protein, CDR3 DNA. A D gene is named only where the DNA matches it firmly. Clone size is not always given. Where it is, it says once, few, many or a class for expanded clones.

V gene: TRBV2
J gene: TRBJ2-5
D gene: TRBD1
clone size: many
CDR3 protein: CASSESLGQQETQYF
CDR3 DNA: TGTGCCAGCAGTGAATCGTTGGGACAGCAAGAGACCCAGTACTTC

V gene: TRBV5-1
J gene: TRBJ1-2
D gene: TRBD1
clone size: many
CDR3 protein: CASSRPGTAYGYTF
CDR3 DNA: TGCGCCAGCAGCAGGCCCGGGACAGCATATGGCTACACCTTC

V gene: TRBV5-1
J gene: TRBJ1-1
D gene: .
clone size: many
CDR3 protein: CASSLAAGFGSEAFF
CDR3 DNA: TGCGCCAGCAGCTTGGCCGCGGGCTTCGGCAGCGAAGCTTTCTTT

V gene: TRBV6-5
J gene: TRBJ1-5
D gene: .
clone size: many
CDR3 protein: CASSSTPVSQPQHF
CDR3 DNA: TGTGCCAGCAGTTCGACCCCTGTGAGTCAGCCCCAGCATTTT

V gene: TRBV28
J gene: TRBJ1-1
D gene: TRBD1
clone size: many
CDR3 protein: CASSSPGQGQFLTEAFF
CDR3 DNA: TGTGCCAGCAGTTCACCGGGACAGGGGCAGTTCCTCACTGAAGCTTTCTTT

V gene: TRBV19
J gene: TRBJ1-5
D gene: .
clone size: .
CDR3 protein: CASSMGEISNQPQHF
CDR3 DNA: TGTGCCAGTAGTATGGGAGAGATTAGCAATCAGCCCCAGCATTTT

V gene: TRBV12-3/TRBV12-4
J gene: TRBJ1-2
D gene: .
clone size: many
CDR3 protein: CASSLEAGRYGYTF
CDR3 DNA: TGTGCCAGCAGTTTGGAGGCGGGGCGATATGGCTACACCTTC

V gene: TRBV5-1
J gene: TRBJ1-5
D gene: TRBD1
clone size: many
CDR3 protein: CASSSGTGPLHQPQHF
CDR3 DNA: TGCGCCAGCAGCTCCGGGACAGGGCCTTTACATCAGCCCCAGCATTTT

V gene: TRBV28
J gene: TRBJ1-5
D gene: .
clone size: many
CDR3 protein: CASRQINQPQHF
CDR3 DNA: TGTGCCAGCAGACAAATTAATCAGCCCCAGCATTTT

V gene: TRBV11-3
J gene: TRBJ1-3
D gene: .
clone size: many
CDR3 protein: CASSLGGAGNTIYF
CDR3 DNA: TGTGCCAGCAGCTTAGGGGGAGCTGGAAACACCATATATTTT

V gene: TRBV6-1
J gene: TRBJ2-7
D gene: .
clone size: many
CDR3 protein: CASTIGLAGSYYEQYF
CDR3 DNA: TGTGCCAGCACCATCGGGTTGGCAGGATCCTACTACGAGCAGTACTTC

V gene: TRBV19
J gene: TRBJ2-7
D gene: .
clone size: few
CDR3 protein: CASSALGGAAEQYF
CDR3 DNA: TGTGCCAGTAGCGCCCTGGGGGGGGCGGCCGAGCAGTACTTC

V gene: TRBV20-1
J gene: TRBJ1-1
D gene: .
clone size: many
CDR3 protein: CSARDTSNTEAFF
CDR3 DNA: TGCAGTGCTAGGGACACCTCGAACACTGAAGCTTTCTTT

V gene: TRBV5-1
J gene: TRBJ2-7
D gene: TRBD2
clone size: many
CDR3 protein: CASKVTGTNSYEQYF
CDR3 DNA: TGCGCCAGCAAGGTCACTGGGACTAACTCCTACGAGCAGTACTTC

V gene: TRBV5-5
J gene: TRBJ1-4
D gene: .
clone size: .
CDR3 protein: CASSFIDPEKLFF
CDR3 DNA: TGTGCCAGCAGCTTCATCGACCCGGAAAAACTGTTTTTT

V gene: TRBV6-5
J gene: TRBJ2-7
D gene: .
clone size: many
CDR3 protein: CASRPGRAPYEQYF
CDR3 DNA: TGTGCCAGCAGGCCCGGACGGGCCCCCTACGAGCAGTACTTC

V gene: TRBV28
J gene: TRBJ2-7
D gene: TRBD1
clone size: once
CDR3 protein: CASSSSGTGSSYEQYF
CDR3 DNA: TGTGCCAGCAGTTCTTCCGGGACAGGGAGCTCCTACGAGCAGTACTTC

V gene: TRBV12-3/TRBV12-4
J gene: TRBJ1-3
D gene: .
clone size: many
CDR3 protein: CASALGPGNTIYF
CDR3 DNA: TGTGCCAGCGCCCTCGGGCCTGGAAACACCATATATTTT

V gene: TRBV24-1
J gene: TRBJ2-7
D gene: .
clone size: .
CDR3 protein: CATSDSQGGTYEQYF
CDR3 DNA: TGTGCCACCAGTGATTCCCAGGGGGGAACCTACGAGCAGTACTTC

V gene: TRBV6-1
J gene: TRBJ1-1
D gene: TRBD1
clone size: many
CDR3 protein: CASSIGRQGGTEAFF
CDR3 DNA: TGTGCCAGCAGTATCGGCCGGCAGGGGGGCACTGAAGCTTTCTTT

V gene: TRBV18
J gene: TRBJ1-1
D gene: .
clone size: few
CDR3 protein: CASSPQTAGGTEAFF
CDR3 DNA: TGTGCCAGCTCACCACAGACAGCGGGCGGGACTGAAGCTTTCTTT

V gene: TRBV3-1
J gene: TRBJ2-5
D gene: .
clone size: many
CDR3 protein: CASSPRAGAGGTQYF
CDR3 DNA: TGTGCCAGCAGCCCTCGGGCCGGAGCAGGAGGGACCCAGTACTTC

V gene: TRBV6-1
J gene: TRBJ2-5
D gene: .
clone size: many
CDR3 protein: CASSEELHGPQETQYF
CDR3 DNA: TGTGCCAGCAGTGAGGAGCTACATGGCCCTCAAGAGACCCAGTACTTC

V gene: TRBV28
J gene: TRBJ2-7
D gene: .
clone size: .
CDR3 protein: CASSPLATASYEQYF
CDR3 DNA: TGTGCCAGCAGTCCCCTGGCGACGGCCTCCTACGAGCAGTACTTC

V gene: TRBV20-1
J gene: TRBJ2-2
D gene: .
clone size: many
CDR3 protein: CSARGPNTGELFF
CDR3 DNA: TGCAGTGCTAGAGGACCCAACACCGGGGAGCTGTTTTTT

V gene: TRBV12-3/TRBV12-4
J gene: TRBJ2-2
D gene: .
clone size: many
CDR3 protein: CASSYYSGELFF
CDR3 DNA: TGTGCCAGCAGCTACTATTCCGGGGAGCTGTTTTTT

V gene: TRBV6-1
J gene: TRBJ2-5
D gene: .
clone size: many
CDR3 protein: CASRIGRLGATQYF
CDR3 DNA: TGTGCCAGCAGGATTGGGAGGCTGGGGGCGACCCAGTACTTC

V gene: TRBV5-1
J gene: TRBJ2-5
D gene: .
clone size: .
CDR3 protein: CASSLGAGLIEETQYF
CDR3 DNA: TGCGCCAGCAGCTTGGGGGCAGGACTTATCGAAGAGACCCAGTACTTC

V gene: TRBV15
J gene: TRBJ1-5
D gene: TRBD1
clone size: .
CDR3 protein: CATSRGDRGAQPQHF
CDR3 DNA: TGTGCCACCAGCAGAGGGGACAGGGGCGCTCAGCCCCAGCATTTT

V gene: TRBV18
J gene: TRBJ2-7
D gene: TRBD1
clone size: many
CDR3 protein: CASSRIPTGKGNVAYF
CDR3 DNA: TGTGCCAGCTCTCGCATCCCGACAGGGAAAGGGAATGTGGCGTACTTC

V gene: TRBV12-3/TRBV12-4
J gene: TRBJ2-2
D gene: .
clone size: many
CDR3 protein: CASSPTLHTGELFF
CDR3 DNA: TGTGCCAGCAGTCCCACCCTACACACCGGGGAGCTGTTTTTT

V gene: TRBV10-3
J gene: TRBJ1-1
D gene: .
clone size: many
CDR3 protein: CAISESTGRDTEAFF
CDR3 DNA: TGTGCCATCAGTGAGTCGACCGGGAGGGACACTGAAGCTTTCTTT

V gene: TRBV12-3/TRBV12-4
J gene: TRBJ1-5
D gene: .
clone size: many
CDR3 protein: CASSPRGWGNQPQHF
CDR3 DNA: TGTGCCAGCAGTCCCAGGGGTTGGGGCAATCAGCCCCAGCATTTT

V gene: TRBV6-4
J gene: TRBJ1-2
D gene: .
clone size: many
CDR3 protein: CASSPFPGNYGYTF
CDR3 DNA: TGTGCCAGCAGCCCCTTCCCGGGAAACTATGGCTACACCTTC

V gene: TRBV15
J gene: TRBJ2-4
D gene: TRBD2
clone size: few
CDR3 protein: CATSRVKGRGFNIQYF
CDR3 DNA: TGTGCCACCAGCAGAGTTAAGGGGAGGGGTTTTAACATTCAGTACTTC

V gene: TRBV12-3/TRBV12-4
J gene: TRBJ2-7
D gene: .
clone size: many
CDR3 protein: CASSLYRAGYEQYF
CDR3 DNA: TGTGCCAGCAGTTTATACAGAGCAGGCTACGAGCAGTACTTC

V gene: TRBV12-3/TRBV12-4
J gene: TRBJ1-1
D gene: .
clone size: .
CDR3 protein: CASSWWEQGTEAFF
CDR3 DNA: TGTGCCAGCAGTTGGTGGGAGCAAGGAACTGAAGCTTTCTTT

V gene: TRBV2
J gene: TRBJ1-1
D gene: .
clone size: many
CDR3 protein: CASGEVNTEAFF
CDR3 DNA: TGTGCCAGCGGGGAGGTGAACACTGAAGCTTTCTTT

V gene: TRBV6-1
J gene: TRBJ2-2
D gene: .
clone size: many
CDR3 protein: CASRVGTGELFF
CDR3 DNA: TGTGCCAGCAGGGTGGGCACCGGGGAGCTGTTTTTT

V gene: TRBV12-5
J gene: TRBJ1-2
D gene: .
clone size: many
CDR3 protein: CASGLDTGSNYGYTF
CDR3 DNA: TGTGCTAGTGGTTTGGACACAGGGAGTAACTATGGCTACACCTTC

V gene: TRBV6-5
J gene: TRBJ2-5
D gene: TRBD2
clone size: many
CDR3 protein: CASQTLAGGGETQYF
CDR3 DNA: TGTGCCAGCCAGACCCTAGCGGGGGGTGGTGAGACCCAGTACTTC

V gene: TRBV7-9
J gene: TRBJ1-3
D gene: .
clone size: many
CDR3 protein: CASSLARGNTIYF
CDR3 DNA: TGTGCCAGCAGCTTAGCGCGAGGGAACACCATATATTTT

V gene: TRBV12-3/TRBV12-4
J gene: TRBJ1-5
D gene: TRBD1
clone size: many
CDR3 protein: CASSRQGRDQPQHF
CDR3 DNA: TGTGCCAGCAGCCGACAGGGTAGAGATCAGCCCCAGCATTTT

V gene: TRBV5-4
J gene: TRBJ2-2
D gene: .
clone size: .
CDR3 protein: CASSLAPDREITRELFF
CDR3 DNA: TGTGCCAGCAGCTTGGCCCCCGACAGGGAAATTACTCGGGAGTTGTTTTTT

V gene: TRBV24-1
J gene: TRBJ2-2
D gene: .
clone size: many
CDR3 protein: CATSDLASATGELFF
CDR3 DNA: TGTGCCACCAGTGATTTAGCGTCCGCTACGGGGGAGCTGTTTTTT

V gene: TRBV15
J gene: TRBJ1-5
D gene: .
clone size: many
CDR3 protein: CATSGDRAHQPQHF
CDR3 DNA: TGTGCCACCAGCGGCGACAGAGCCCATCAGCCCCAGCATTTT

V gene: TRBV20-1
J gene: TRBJ1-1
D gene: TRBD1
clone size: many
CDR3 protein: CSARVGTGEGGAFF
CDR3 DNA: TGCAGTGCTAGAGTGGGGACAGGGGAGGGGGGAGCTTTCTTT

V gene: TRBV20-1
J gene: TRBJ1-5
D gene: .
clone size: few
CDR3 protein: CSARAVVNQPQHF
CDR3 DNA: TGCAGTGCTAGAGCTGTAGTCAATCAGCCGCAGCATTTT

V gene: TRBV7-9
J gene: TRBJ1-1
D gene: .
clone size: many
CDR3 protein: CASSRTGTEAFF
CDR3 DNA: TGTGCCAGCAGCCGCACTGGCACTGAAGCTTTCTTT

V gene: TRBV12-3/TRBV12-4
J gene: TRBJ1-5
D gene: .
clone size: many
CDR3 protein: CASSLRRLSNQPQHF
CDR3 DNA: TGTGCCAGCAGTTTACGGCGGCTTAGCAATCAGCCCCAGCATTTT

V gene: TRBV28
J gene: TRBJ2-7
D gene: .
clone size: many
CDR3 protein: CASSFFSVRNYEQYF
CDR3 DNA: TGTGCCAGCAGTTTCTTCAGCGTGAGGAACTACGAGCAGTACTTC

V gene: TRBV6-5
J gene: TRBJ1-1
D gene: .
clone size: many
CDR3 protein: CASRGKGEAFF
CDR3 DNA: TGTGCCAGCAGGGGGAAAGGTGAAGCTTTCTTT

V gene: TRBV6-5
J gene: TRBJ2-5
D gene: .
clone size: .
CDR3 protein: CASSYPPGGETQYF
CDR3 DNA: TGTGCCAGCAGTTACCCCCCCGGAGGGGAGACCCAGTACTTC

V gene: TRBV6-1
J gene: TRBJ2-7
D gene: TRBD2
clone size: .
CDR3 protein: CASRRLAGAHEQYF
CDR3 DNA: TGTGCCAGCAGACGGCTAGCGGGGGCCCACGAGCAGTACTTC